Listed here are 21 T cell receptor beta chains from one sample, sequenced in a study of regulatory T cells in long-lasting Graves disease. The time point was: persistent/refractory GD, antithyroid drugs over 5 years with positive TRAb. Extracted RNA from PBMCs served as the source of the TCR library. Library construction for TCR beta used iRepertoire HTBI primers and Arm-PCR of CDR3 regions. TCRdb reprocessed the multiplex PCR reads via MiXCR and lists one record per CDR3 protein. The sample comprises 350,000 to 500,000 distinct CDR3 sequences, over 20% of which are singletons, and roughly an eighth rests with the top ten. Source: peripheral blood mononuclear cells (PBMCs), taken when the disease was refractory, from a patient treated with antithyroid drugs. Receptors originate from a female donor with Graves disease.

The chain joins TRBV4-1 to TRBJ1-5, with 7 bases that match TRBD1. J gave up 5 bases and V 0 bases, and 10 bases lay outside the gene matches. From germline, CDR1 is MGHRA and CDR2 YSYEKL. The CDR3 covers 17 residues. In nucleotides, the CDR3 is TGCGCCAGCAGCCAAGAAATGGAGACAGGGCTATATCAGCCCCAGCATTTT. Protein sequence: CASSQEMETGLYQPQHF.

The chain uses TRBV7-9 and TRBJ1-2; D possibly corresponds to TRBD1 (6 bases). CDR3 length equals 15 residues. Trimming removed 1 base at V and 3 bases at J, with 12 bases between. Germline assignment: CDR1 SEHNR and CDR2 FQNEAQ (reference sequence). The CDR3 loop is CASSLVQGHHYGYTF. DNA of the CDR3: TGTGCCAGCAGCTTAGTACAGGGTCATCACTATGGCTACACCTTC.

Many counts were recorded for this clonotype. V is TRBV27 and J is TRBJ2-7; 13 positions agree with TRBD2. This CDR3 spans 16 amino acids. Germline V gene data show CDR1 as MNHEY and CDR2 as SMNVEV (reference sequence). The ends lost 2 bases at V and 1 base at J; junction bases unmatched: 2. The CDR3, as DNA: TGTGCCAGCAGTTTACGGGGACTAGCGGGGTCCTACGAGCAGTACTTC. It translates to CASSLRGLAGSYEQYF.

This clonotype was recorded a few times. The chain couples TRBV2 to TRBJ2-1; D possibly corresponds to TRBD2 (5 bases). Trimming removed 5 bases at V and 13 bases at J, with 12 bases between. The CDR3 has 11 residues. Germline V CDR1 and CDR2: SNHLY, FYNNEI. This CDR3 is CASSPPGTQFF. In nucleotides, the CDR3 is TGTGCCAGCAGTCCACCGGGAACTCAGTTCTTC. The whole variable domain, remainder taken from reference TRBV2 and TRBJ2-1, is EPEVTQTPSHQVTQMGQEVILRCVPISNHLYFYWYRQILGQKVEFLVSFYNNEISEKSEIFDDQFSVERPDGSNFTLKIRSTKLEDSAMYFCASSPPGTQFFGPGTRLTVL.

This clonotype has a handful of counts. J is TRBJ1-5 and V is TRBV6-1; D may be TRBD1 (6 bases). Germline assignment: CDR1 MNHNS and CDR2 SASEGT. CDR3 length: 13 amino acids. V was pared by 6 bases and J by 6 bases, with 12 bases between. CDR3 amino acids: CASSQTGLQPQHF. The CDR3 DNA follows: TGTGCCAGCAGCCAAACAGGGCTTCAGCCCCAGCATTTT.

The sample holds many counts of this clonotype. CDR3 bases: TGTGCCAGCTTTCGGGACATGGCCTCGAGAACTGAAGCTTTCTTT. Amino acid sequence: CASFRDMASRTEAFF. The chain is built from TRBV2 and TRBJ1-1; tentatively, D is TRBD1 (6 bases). Trimming stripped 8 bases from V and 5 bases from J, with 21 bases between. The CDR3 spans 15 residues. Germline loops: CDR1 SNHLY, CDR2 FYNNEI.

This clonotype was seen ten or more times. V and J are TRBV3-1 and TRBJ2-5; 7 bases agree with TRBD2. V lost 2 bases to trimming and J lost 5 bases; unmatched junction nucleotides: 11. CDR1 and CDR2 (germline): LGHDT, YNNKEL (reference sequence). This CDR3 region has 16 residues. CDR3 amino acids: CASSQRSGRAGETQYF. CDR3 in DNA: TGTGCCAGCAGCCAACGGAGTGGGAGGGCGGGTGAGACCCAGTACTTC.

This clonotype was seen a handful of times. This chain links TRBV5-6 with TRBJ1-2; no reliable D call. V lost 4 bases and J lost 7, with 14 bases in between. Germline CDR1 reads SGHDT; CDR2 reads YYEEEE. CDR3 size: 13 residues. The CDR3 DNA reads TGTGCCAGCAGCCCACGGACGCGGGGTGGCTACACCTTC. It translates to CASSPRTRGGYTF.

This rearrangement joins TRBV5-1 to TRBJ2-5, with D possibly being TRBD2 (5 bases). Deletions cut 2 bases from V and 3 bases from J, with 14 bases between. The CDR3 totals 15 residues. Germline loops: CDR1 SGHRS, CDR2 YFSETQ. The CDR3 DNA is TGCGCCAGCAGCTTAGCCGACACGGAGGAAGAGACCCAGTACTTC. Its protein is CASSLADTEEETQYF.

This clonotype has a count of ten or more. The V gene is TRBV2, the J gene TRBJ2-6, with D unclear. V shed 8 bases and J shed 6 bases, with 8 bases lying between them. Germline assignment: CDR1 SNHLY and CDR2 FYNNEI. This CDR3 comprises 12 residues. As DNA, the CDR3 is TGTGCCAGCGCCAGTAAGGCCAACGTCCTGACTTTC. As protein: CASASKANVLTF.

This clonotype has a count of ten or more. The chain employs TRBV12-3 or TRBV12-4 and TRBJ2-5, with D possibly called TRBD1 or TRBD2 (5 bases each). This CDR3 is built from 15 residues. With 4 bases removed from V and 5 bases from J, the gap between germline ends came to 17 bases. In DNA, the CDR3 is TGTGCCAGCAGTTGGGATTCCGGGACGGTGGAGACCCAGTACTTC. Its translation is CASSWDSGTVETQYF.

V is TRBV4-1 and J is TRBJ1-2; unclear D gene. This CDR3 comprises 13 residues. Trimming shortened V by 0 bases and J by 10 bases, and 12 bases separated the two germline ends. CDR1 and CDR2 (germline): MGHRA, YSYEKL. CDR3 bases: TGCGCCAGCAGCCAAGATCTTAGGAGCGACTACACCTTC. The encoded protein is CASSQDLRSDYTF.

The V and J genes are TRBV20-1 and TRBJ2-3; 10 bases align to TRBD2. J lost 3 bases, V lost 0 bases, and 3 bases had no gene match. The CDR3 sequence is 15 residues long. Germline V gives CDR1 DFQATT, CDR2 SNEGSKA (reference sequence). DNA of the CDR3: TGCAGTGCTAGAGATAGCGGGAGGAGGACAGATACGCAGTATTTT. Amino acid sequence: CSARDSGRRTDTQYF.

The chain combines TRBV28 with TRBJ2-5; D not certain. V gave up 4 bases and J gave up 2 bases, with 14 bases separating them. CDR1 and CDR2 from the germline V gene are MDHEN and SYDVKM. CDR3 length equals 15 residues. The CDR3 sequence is CASSYSAAGQETQYF. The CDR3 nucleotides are TGTGCCAGCAGTTACTCCGCGGCAGGTCAAGAGACCCAGTACTTC.

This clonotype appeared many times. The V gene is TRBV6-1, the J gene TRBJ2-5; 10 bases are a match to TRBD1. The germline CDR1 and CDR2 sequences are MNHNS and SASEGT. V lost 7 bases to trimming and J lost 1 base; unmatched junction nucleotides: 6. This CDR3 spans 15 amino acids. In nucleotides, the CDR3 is TGTGCCAGCATGAGAGGGGACAGGGGCCAAGAGACCCAGTACTTC. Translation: CASMRGDRGQETQYF.

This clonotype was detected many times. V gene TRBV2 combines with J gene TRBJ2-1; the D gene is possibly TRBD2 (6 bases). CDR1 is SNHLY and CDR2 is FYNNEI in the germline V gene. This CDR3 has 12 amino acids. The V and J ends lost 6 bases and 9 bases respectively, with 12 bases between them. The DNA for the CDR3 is TGTGCCAGCAGCCTCACGGGAGCTGAGCAGTTCTTC. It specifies CASSLTGAEQFF.

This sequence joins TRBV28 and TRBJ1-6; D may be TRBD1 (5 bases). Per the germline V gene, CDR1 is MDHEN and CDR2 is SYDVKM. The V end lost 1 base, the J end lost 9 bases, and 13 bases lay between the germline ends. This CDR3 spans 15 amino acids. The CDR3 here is CASSLLLQGGSPLHF. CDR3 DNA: TGTGCCAGCAGTTTATTGTTGCAGGGAGGTTCACCCCTCCACTTT.

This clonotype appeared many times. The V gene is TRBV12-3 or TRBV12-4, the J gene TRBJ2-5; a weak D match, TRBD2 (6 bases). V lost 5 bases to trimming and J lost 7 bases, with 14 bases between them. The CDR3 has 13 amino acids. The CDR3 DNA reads TGTGCCAGCAGTGCCGGACTACCAGTGACCCAGTACTTC. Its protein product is CASSAGLPVTQYF.

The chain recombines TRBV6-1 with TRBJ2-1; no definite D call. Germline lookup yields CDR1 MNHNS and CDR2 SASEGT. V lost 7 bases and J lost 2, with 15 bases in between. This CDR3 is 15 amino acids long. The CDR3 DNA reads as TGTGCCAGCACCCCAGACCCCACAGCCTACAATGAGCAGTTCTTC. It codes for CASTPDPTAYNEQFF.

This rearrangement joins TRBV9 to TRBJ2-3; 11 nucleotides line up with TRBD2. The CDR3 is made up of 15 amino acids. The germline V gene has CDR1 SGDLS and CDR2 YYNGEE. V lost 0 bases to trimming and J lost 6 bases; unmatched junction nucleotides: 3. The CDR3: CASSVGLAGMDTQYF. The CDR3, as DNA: TGTGCCAGCAGCGTAGGACTAGCGGGAATGGATACGCAGTATTTT.

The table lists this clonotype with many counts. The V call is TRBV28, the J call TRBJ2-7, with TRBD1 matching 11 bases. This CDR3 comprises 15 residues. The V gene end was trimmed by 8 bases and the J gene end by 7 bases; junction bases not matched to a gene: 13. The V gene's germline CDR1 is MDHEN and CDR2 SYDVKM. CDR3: CASHGLGQGVGEQYF. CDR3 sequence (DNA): TGTGCCAGCCACGGACTGGGACAGGGGGTAGGTGAGCAGTACTTC. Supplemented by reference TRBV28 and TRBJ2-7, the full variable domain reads DVKVTQSSRYLVKRTGEKVFLECVQDMDHENMFWYRQDPGLGLRLIYFSYDVKMKEKGDIPEGYSVSREKKERFSLILESASTNQTSMYLCASHGLGQGVGEQYFGPGTRLTVT.